The clone carrying this T cell receptor (beta chain) was recorded a few times. Its antigen is currently unknown. The PCR employed 60 Vbeta primers together with 13 Jbeta primers. Profiled with immunoSEQ multiplex PCR; TCRdb holds only in-frame clones, not every one. The sample has about 160,000 clones, approximately 80% seen once. V lost 5 bases to trimming and J lost 1 base; unmatched junction nucleotides: 4. This CDR3 is built from 15 residues. Looked up from germline, CDR1 is SGHAT and CDR2 is FQNNGV. The data were obtained in a study of cytomegalovirus exposure and HLA in healthy donors. Across the study: Unique TCR beta sequences numbering about 100 million came from 150 million to 200 million T cells in an earlier analysis. Study findings and constraints: Later analysis suggested links between common viral pathogens and several top significant clusters. A later analysis reportedly identified an Asian-associated ancestry cluster as carrying fewer N-insertions than the approximately 670-donor mean.

The chain carries TRBV11-2 and TRBJ1-4, with 7 bases fitting TRBD1. The sample was PBMCs. This receptor was identified in a male donor in good health and CMV-seronegative. The DNA for the CDR3 is TGTGCCAGCAGCCCCCGACAGGGAACTAATGAAAAACTGTTTTTT. It specifies CASSPRQGTNEKLFF.